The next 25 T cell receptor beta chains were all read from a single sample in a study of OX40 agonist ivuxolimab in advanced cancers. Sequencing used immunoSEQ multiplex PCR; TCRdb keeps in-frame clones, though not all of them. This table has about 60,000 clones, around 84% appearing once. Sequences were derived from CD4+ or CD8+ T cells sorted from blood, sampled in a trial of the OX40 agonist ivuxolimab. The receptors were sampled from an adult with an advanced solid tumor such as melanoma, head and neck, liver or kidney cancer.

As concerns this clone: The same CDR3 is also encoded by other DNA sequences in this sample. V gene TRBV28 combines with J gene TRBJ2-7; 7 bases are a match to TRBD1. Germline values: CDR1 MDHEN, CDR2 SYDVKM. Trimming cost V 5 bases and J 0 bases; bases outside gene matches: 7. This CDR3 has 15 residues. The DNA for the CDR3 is TGTGCCAGCAGTCCACAGGGGCCGAGCTCCTACGAGCAGTACTTC. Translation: CASSPQGPSSYEQYF.

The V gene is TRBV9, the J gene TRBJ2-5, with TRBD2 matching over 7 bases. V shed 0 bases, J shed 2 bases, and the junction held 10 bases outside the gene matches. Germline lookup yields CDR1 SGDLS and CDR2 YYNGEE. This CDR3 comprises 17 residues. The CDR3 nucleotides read TGTGCCAGCAGCGTAGTGGGAGTGGGAGCGGGGCAAGAGACCCAGTACTTC. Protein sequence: CASSVVGVGAGQETQYF. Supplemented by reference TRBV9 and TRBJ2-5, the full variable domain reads DSGVTQTPKHLITATGQRVTLRCSPRSGDLSVYWYQQSLDQGLQFLIQYYNGEERAKGNILERFSAQQFPDLHSELNLSSLELGDSALYFCASSVVGVGAGQETQYFGPGTRLLVL.

CDR3 coding DNA: TGTGCCAGCAGCTTAGAGAACACCGGGGAGCTGTTTTTT. It codes for CASSLENTGELFF. The chain recombines TRBV13 with TRBJ2-2; D not certain. CDR1 PRHDT and CDR2 FYEKMQ come from the germline V gene (reference sequence). Trimming cost V 1 base and J 1 base, with 1 base left between them. The CDR3 consists of 13 residues.

DNA of the CDR3: TGTGCCAGCAGTTTGAAGGGAAGTGGCTACACCTTC. This sequence encodes CASSLKGSGYTF. This rearrangement joins TRBV28 to TRBJ1-2; D gene ambiguous. Germline V gene data show CDR1 as MDHEN and CDR2 as SYDVKM. The CDR3 runs to 12 residues. V lost 3 bases and J 7 bases, leaving 9 bases between the germline ends.

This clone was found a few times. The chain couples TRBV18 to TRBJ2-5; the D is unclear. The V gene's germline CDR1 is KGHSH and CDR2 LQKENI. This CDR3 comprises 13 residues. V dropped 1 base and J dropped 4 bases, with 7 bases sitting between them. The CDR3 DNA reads TGTGCCAGCTCACCACTTCAATCAGAGACCCAGTACTTC. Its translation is CASSPLQSETQYF.

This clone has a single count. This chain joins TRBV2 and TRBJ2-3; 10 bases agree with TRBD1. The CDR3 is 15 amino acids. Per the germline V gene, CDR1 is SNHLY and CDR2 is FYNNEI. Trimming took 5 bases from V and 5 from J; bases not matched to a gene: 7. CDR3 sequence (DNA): TGTGCCAGCAGTCGAGACAGGGGGCTAAAAGATACGCAGTATTTT. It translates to CASSRDRGLKDTQYF.

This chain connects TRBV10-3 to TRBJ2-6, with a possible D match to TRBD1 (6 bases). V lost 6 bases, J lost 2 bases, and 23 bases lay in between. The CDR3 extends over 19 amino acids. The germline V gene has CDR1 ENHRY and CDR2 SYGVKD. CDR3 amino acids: CAIRGGLFLQGPGANVLTF. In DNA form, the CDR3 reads TGTGCCATCAGGGGCGGTCTGTTCCTACAGGGTCCTGGGGCCAACGTCCTGACTTTC.

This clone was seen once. CDR3 sequence: CASTGHLIYEQYF. CDR3 nucleotide sequence: TGTGCCAGTACGGGACACTTAATCTACGAGCAGTACTTC. This chain links TRBV28 with TRBJ2-7; D perhaps matches TRBD1 (6 bases). This CDR3 has 13 amino acids. V shed 9 bases and J shed 3 bases, with 15 bases lying between them. The V gene's germline CDR1 is MDHEN and CDR2 SYDVKM.

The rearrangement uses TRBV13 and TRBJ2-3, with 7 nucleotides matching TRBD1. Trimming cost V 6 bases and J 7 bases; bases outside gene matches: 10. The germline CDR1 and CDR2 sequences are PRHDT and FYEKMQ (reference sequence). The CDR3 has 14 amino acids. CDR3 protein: CASSHTQGSNTQYF. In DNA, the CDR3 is TGTGCCAGCAGTCATACACAGGGGTCAAATACGCAGTATTTT.

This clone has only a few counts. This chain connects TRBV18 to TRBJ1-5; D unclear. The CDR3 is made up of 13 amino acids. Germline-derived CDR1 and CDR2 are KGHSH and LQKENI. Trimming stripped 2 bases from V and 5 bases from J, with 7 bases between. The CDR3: CASSPGSDQPQHF. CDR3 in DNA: TGTGCCAGCTCACCAGGGTCCGATCAGCCCCAGCATTTT.

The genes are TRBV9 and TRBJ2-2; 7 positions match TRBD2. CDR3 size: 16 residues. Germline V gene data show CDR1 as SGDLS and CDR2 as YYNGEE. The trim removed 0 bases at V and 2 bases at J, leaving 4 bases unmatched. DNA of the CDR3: TGTGCCAGCAGCGTAGGGTCTAGCGGTAACACCGGGGAGCTGTTTTTT. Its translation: CASSVGSSGNTGELFF.

The CDR3 DNA reads as TGCGCCAGCAGCGACCCTGAGGCCTTTCTAGCGGGCATTAAAGAGACCCAGTACTTC. Translating it yields CASSDPEAFLAGIKETQYF. V gene TRBV4-1 combines with J gene TRBJ2-5, with 8 bases matching TRBD2. Unmatched junction bases numbered 20, after V lost 5 bases and J lost 3 bases. CDR1 and CDR2 (germline): MGHRA, YSYEKL. The CDR3 is 19 amino acids.

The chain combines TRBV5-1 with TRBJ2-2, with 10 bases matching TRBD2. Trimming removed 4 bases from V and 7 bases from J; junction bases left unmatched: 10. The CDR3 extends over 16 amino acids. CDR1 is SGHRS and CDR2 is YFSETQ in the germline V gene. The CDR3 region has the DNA TGCGCCAGCAGCGGGAGGCTAGCGGGAGAGCTCGGGGAGCTGTTTTTT. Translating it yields CASSGRLAGELGELFF.

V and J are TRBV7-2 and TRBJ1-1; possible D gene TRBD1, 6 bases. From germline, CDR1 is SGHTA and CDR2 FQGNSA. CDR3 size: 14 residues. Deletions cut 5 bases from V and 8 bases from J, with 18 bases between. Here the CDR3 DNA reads TGTGCCAGCAGCCTGCGACAGGCTCCAACGGAAGCTTTCTTT. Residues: CASSLRQAPTEAFF. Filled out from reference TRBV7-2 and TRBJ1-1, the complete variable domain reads GAGVSQSPSNKVTEKGKDVELRCDPISGHTALYWYRQSLGQGLEFLIYFQGNSAPDKSGLPSDRFSAERTGGSVSTLTIQRTQQEDSAVYLCASSLRQAPTEAFFGQGTRLTVV.

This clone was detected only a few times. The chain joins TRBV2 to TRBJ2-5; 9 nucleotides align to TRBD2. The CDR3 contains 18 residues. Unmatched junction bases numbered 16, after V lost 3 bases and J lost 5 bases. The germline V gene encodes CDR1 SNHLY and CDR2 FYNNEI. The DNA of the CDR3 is TGTGCCAGCAGTGACGTGTATCTAGCGGGAACTCCGAGGGAGACCCAGTACTTC. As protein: CASSDVYLAGTPRETQYF.

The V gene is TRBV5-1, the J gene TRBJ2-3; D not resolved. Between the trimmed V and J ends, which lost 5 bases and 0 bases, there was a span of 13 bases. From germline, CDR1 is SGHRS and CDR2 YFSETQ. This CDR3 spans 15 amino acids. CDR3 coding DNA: TGCGCCAGCAGAGTTGGTAGCCTAAGCACAGATACGCAGTATTTT. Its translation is CASRVGSLSTDTQYF. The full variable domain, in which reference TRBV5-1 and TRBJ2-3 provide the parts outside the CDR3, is KAGVTQTPRYLIKTRGQQVTLSCSPISGHRSVSWYQQTPGQGLQFLFEYFSETQRNKGNFPGRFSGRQFSNSRSEMNVSTLELGDSALYLCASRVGSLSTDTQYFGPGTRLTVL.

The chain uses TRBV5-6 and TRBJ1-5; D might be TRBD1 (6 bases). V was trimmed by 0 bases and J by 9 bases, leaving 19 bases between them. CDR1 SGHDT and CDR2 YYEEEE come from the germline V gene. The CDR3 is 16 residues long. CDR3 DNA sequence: TGTGCCAGCAGCTTGGGGCCCTTGGGGGGCGCGGGGCCCCAGCATTTT. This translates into CASSLGPLGGAGPQHF.

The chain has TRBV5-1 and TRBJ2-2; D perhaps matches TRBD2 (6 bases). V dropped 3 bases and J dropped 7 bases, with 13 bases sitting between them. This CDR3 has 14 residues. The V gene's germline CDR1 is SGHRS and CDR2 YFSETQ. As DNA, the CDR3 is TGCGCCAGCAGCTGGGACTCGGCGGGCGGGGAGCTGTTTTTT. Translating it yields CASSWDSAGGELFF.

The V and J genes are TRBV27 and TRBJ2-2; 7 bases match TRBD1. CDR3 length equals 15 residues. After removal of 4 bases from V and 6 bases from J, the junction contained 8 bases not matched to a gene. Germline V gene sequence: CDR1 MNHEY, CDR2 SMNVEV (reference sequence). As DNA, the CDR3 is TGTGCCAGCAGTTACTCGACAGGGATTGCCGGGGAGCTGTTTTTT. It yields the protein CASSYSTGIAGELFF.

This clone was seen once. For the CDR3, the DNA is TGTGCCAGCAGTTCCCCGGACCCGGGGACCCAGTACTTC. Translated, it gives CASSSPDPGTQYF. This rearrangement joins TRBV6-5 to TRBJ2-5; D uncertain. CDR3 length: 13 residues. Trimming cost V 4 bases and J 7 bases, with 13 bases left between them. CDR1 and CDR2 from the germline V gene are MNHEY and SVGAGI.

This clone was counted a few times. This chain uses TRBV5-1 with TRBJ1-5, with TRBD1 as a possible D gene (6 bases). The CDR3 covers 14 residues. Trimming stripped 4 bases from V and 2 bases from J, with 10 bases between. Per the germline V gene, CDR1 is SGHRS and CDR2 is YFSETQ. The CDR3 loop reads CASSEGDGNQPQHF. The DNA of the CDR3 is TGCGCCAGCAGCGAGGGGGACGGCAATCAGCCCCAGCATTTT. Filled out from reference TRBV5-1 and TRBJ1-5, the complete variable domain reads KAGVTQTPRYLIKTRGQQVTLSCSPISGHRSVSWYQQTPGQGLQFLFEYFSETQRNKGNFPGRFSGRQFSNSRSEMNVSTLELGDSALYLCASSEGDGNQPQHFGDGTRLSIL.

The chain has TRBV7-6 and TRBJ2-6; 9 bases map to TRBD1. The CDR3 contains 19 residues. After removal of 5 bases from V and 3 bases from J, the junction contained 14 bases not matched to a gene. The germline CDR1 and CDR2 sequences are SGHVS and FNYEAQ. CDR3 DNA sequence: TGTGCCAGCAGCCTAAGCTCGGGACAGGGTATAGGTGGGGCCAACGTCCTGACTTTC. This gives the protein CASSLSSGQGIGGANVLTF.

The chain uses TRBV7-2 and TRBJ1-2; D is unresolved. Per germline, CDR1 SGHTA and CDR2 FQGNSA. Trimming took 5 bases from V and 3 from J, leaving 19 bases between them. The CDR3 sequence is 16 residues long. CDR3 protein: CASSPQTPTEDYGYTF. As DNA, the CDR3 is TGTGCCAGCAGCCCTCAGACACCCACGGAGGACTATGGCTACACCTTC.

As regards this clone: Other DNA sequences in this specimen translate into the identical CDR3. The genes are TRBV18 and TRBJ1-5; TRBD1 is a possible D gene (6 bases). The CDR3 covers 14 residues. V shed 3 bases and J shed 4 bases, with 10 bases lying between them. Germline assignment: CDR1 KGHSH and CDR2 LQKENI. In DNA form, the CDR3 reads TGTGCCAGCTCACCTCTACAGGGTAATCAGCCCCAGCATTTT. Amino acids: CASSPLQGNQPQHF. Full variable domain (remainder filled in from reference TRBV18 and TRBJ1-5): NAGVMQNPRHLVRRRGQEARLRCSPMKGHSHVYWYRQLPEEGLKFMVYLQKENIIDESGMPKERFSAEFPKEGPSILRIQQVVRGDSAAYFCASSPLQGNQPQHFGDGTRLSIL.

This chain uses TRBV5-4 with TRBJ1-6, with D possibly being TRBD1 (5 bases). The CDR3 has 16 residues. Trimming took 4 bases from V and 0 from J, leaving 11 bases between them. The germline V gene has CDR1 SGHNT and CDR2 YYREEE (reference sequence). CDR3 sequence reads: CASSPTGSSYNSPLHF. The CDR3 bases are TGTGCCAGCAGCCCCACAGGAAGCTCCTATAATTCACCCCTCCACTTT.